The 15 T cell receptor beta chains below come from one sample, sequenced in a study of vaccination and CD4 T cells after COVID-19. At the Johns Hopkins FTIC core, DNA taken from cultured CD4+ T cells was sequenced by way of the Oncomine TCR Beta short-read assay. TCRdb passed the PCR reads through MiXCR, listing each CDR3 protein once. Found here are roughly 11,000 distinct CDR3 sequences, around 55% of them singletons; the top ten hold approximately 9.2%. As for treatment: approximately nine-day PBMC culture with coronavirus spike peptide pools or control peptides (ViraFEST assay). Antigens for these TCRs are unknown. Sequenced: CD4+ T cells from blood, cultured in vitro. The receptor set was obtained from a human donor who had recovered from COVID-19.

This clonotype has only a few counts. The rearrangement links TRBV12-3 or TRBV12-4 to TRBJ2-5, with TRBD1 identical over 8 bases. The V gene end was trimmed by 3 bases and the J gene end by 4 bases; junction bases not matched to a gene: 4. CDR3 length equals 14 residues. CDR3 region: CASSFDDRGETQYF. The CDR3 bases are TGTGCCAGCAGTTTCGACGACAGGGGAGAGACCCAGTACTTC.

This clonotype was found a few times. The chain combines TRBV12-3 or TRBV12-4 with TRBJ1-2, with 7 positions matching TRBD1. With 6 bases clipped from V and 2 bases from J, the junction kept 0 bases outside the gene matches. The CDR3 is 12 residues long. CDR3 sequence (DNA): TGTGCCAGCAGGGGACAGAACTATGGCTACACCTTC. Translating it yields CASRGQNYGYTF.

This chain uses TRBV7-2 with TRBJ2-7, with 8 positions matching TRBD1. The CDR3 has 15 amino acids. Germline trimming cut 5 bases from V and 4 bases from J; bases unmatched to any gene: 10. Germline CDR1 SGHTA, CDR2 FQGNSA. The CDR3, as DNA: TGTGCCAGCAGCCGAACGAGGACAGGGATTTACGAGCAGTACTTC. Amino acid sequence: CASSRTRTGIYEQYF.

CDR3 sequence (DNA): TGTGCCAGCGGCCCCACAGAAAACTATGGCTACACCTTC. The encoded protein is CASGPTENYGYTF. V and J are TRBV12-3 or TRBV12-4 and TRBJ1-2, with no clear D. Trimming cost V 8 bases and J 2 bases, with 12 bases left between them. The CDR3 consists of 13 residues.

There are a few counts of this clonotype. The chain uses TRBV6-1 and TRBJ1-2, with 8 bases aligning to TRBD1. Germline V gives CDR1 MNHNS, CDR2 SASEGT. CDR3 length: 13 amino acids. V gave up 7 bases and J gave up 4 bases; unmatched junction bases: 5. The CDR3 protein is CASIPGTGYGYTF. The CDR3 DNA is TGTGCCAGCATTCCCGGGACAGGCTATGGCTACACCTTC.

The chain combines TRBV11-2 with TRBJ2-7; 9 positions match TRBD1. The V gene's germline CDR1 is SGHAT and CDR2 FQNNGV. The J segment lost 7 bases and the V segment lost 5 bases, leaving 6 bases of the junction unmatched. This CDR3 has 13 amino acids. As DNA, the CDR3 is TGTGCCAGCAGCACGACAGGGGGGTGGGAGCAGTACTTC. This codes for CASSTTGGWEQYF.

V and J are TRBV12-3 or TRBV12-4 and TRBJ1-3; the D gene is possibly TRBD1 (5 bases). CDR3 length: 14 amino acids. The V and J ends lost 6 bases and 0 bases respectively, with 9 bases between them. The CDR3 sequence: CASRTDSSGNTIYF. CDR3 coding DNA: TGTGCCAGCAGGACTGACAGCTCTGGAAACACCATATATTTT.

This clonotype appeared once. The chain joins TRBV7-9 to TRBJ2-5, with a weak D call TRBD1 (6 bases). V gave up 3 bases and J gave up 1 base, with 12 bases separating them. Germline loops: CDR1 SEHNR, CDR2 FQNEAQ (reference sequence). CDR3 size: 15 residues. The CDR3 region has the DNA TGTGCCAGCAGCTTTTTACAGGGATTCCAAGAGACCCAGTACTTC. Residues: CASSFLQGFQETQYF.

DNA for the CDR3: TGTGCCAGTAGTAGGAGGACTAGCGGGGGGCCCGGCACCGGGGAGCTGTTTTTT. Protein product: CASSRRTSGGPGTGELFF. This rearrangement joins TRBV19 to TRBJ2-2; 14 nucleotides agree with TRBD2. Trimming removed 4 bases from V and 4 bases from J; junction bases left unmatched: 8. The CDR3 has 18 residues. Germline V gives CDR1 LNHDA, CDR2 SQIVND (reference sequence).

This clonotype appeared a few times. The rearrangement uses TRBV2 and TRBJ1-1; tentative D call: TRBD1 (5 bases). Germline V CDR1 and CDR2: SNHLY, FYNNEI. Trimming cost V 7 bases and J 7 bases, with 16 bases left between them. The CDR3 length is 13 residues. The chain's CDR3 is CASNAQGSHEAFF. CDR3 bases: TGTGCCAGCAACGCTCAGGGATCACATGAAGCTTTCTTT.

The V call is TRBV19, the J call TRBJ2-7; 9 nucleotides agree with TRBD1. The CDR3 has 14 residues. The junction had 5 bases not matched to a gene; V was cut back by 5 bases and J by 3 bases. Looked up from germline, CDR1 is LNHDA and CDR2 is SQIVND (reference sequence). This chain's CDR3 is CASSVPDRGYEQYF. CDR3 nucleotide sequence: TGTGCCAGTAGTGTACCGGACAGGGGCTACGAGCAGTACTTC.

The gene calls are TRBV28 and TRBJ2-4; perhaps TRBD2 as D (5 bases). Germline CDR1 MDHEN, CDR2 SYDVKM. Trimming pared 1 base from V and 1 base from J, leaving 8 bases between. This CDR3 spans 15 amino acids. CDR3 protein: CASSLFEGAKNIQYF. The CDR3 DNA follows: TGTGCCAGCAGTTTATTTGAGGGTGCCAAAAACATTCAGTACTTC.

The chain links TRBV21-1 to TRBJ1-2. TRBV21-1 is a recognized pseudogene. This CDR3 is built from 16 residues. The CDR3 nucleotides read TGTGCCAGCAGCGACGATTCGAGGACGGGGAACTATGGCTACACCTTC. As protein: CASSDDSRTGNYGYTF.

The rearrangement joins TRBV5-1 to TRBJ2-5, with D unclear. In germline, CDR1 is SGHRS, CDR2 YFSETQ. The CDR3 consists of 14 residues. Trimming removed 2 bases from V and 6 bases from J, with 14 bases in between. Here the CDR3 DNA reads TGCGCCAGCAGCTTCCTAGAACGGGCGAAGACCCAGTACTTC. Amino acids: CASSFLERAKTQYF.

The rearrangement links TRBV28 to TRBJ1-6; D perhaps matches TRBD1 (5 bases). The V end lost 5 bases, the J end lost 0 bases, and 11 bases lay between the germline ends. Per the germline V gene, CDR1 is MDHEN and CDR2 is SYDVKM. The length of the CDR3 is 16 residues. The CDR3 protein is CASSPTGLSYNSPLHF. CDR3 in DNA: TGTGCCAGCAGTCCGACGGGACTCTCCTATAATTCACCCCTCCACTTT.